What follows is one T cell receptor beta chain and its context. The antigen it recognizes is unknown. No much larger clonotype is one base removed from it; base qualities were not supplied. This sample is part of a study of blood T cell repertoires in COVID-19 (dated by TCRdb to about 2020). Background on the whole study: Samples covering the acute and convalescent phases of COVID-19 were provided by collaborators in the United States, Italy and Spain. The prospective study material was composed of cDNA or gDNA derived from T cells, B-cell-depleted T cells, or PBMCs. Deeply sampled blood TCRbeta repertoires from subjects exposed to, actively infected with, or recovered from COVID-19 were included in the dataset. The repertoires were made available in a free public database intended to serve as a resource for research on the immune response to SARS-CoV-2. Samples came from the ongoing ImmuneRACE study (first 160 participants) plus 1,254 subjects from 6 global collaborators. A de-identified subject ID, COVID-19 status, age in years and sex were almost always included in the sample metadata. Where HLA class I and class II types were available, the types were taken from metadata supplied by the sample provider, not from assay-based typing. Overall study results and their limits: The quantity of clinical and demographic metadata differed by source and by participant and was supplied without curation.

The immunoSEQ Assay, a bias-controlled multiplex PCR, was used to amplify TCRbeta CDR3 regions from genomic DNA. In the authors' own workflow: The number of nucleated cells in each sample was estimated from the amplification of reference gene primers within the assay. Sequence reads were collapsed and filtered to measure the absolute abundance of every unique TCRbeta CDR3 rearrangement. For each sample, productive Simpson clonality was calculated by taking the square root of Simpson's diversity index across productive rearrangements. The clones in this table, taken by TCRdb from immuneACCESS, are in-frame only. Not every clone is retained; where verified, under half of the shortfall comes from an unresolved V gene, and the cause of the rest is unknown. The DNA was the basis for D and trimming; V, J and clone size are from that table. The sample yields approximately 220,000 clones; 80% to 90% were counted once. 3.5% to 4% of the sample belongs to the ten largest clones.

Its CDR3 holds 15 amino acids, cysteine through phenylalanine. Only CDR3 DNA remains: 45 bases, in frame from the first base. The germline V gene (reference sequence) gives CDR1 as SEHNR and CDR2 as FQNEAQ. Trimmed from V: 4 bases; trimmed from J: 5 bases; junction bases lacking a gene match: 4. Enrolling through a virtual design, the prospective study's participants ranged in age from roughly 18 to 89 years and lived across roughly 23 United States geographic areas. To assign participants to cohorts, the prospective study relied on clinical history that participants themselves reported in a screening survey and a study questionnaire. Mobile phlebotomists in the prospective study collected whole blood, serum and a nasopharyngeal or oropharyngeal swab from every participant. Over a roughly 2-month period, participants in the prospective study had the option of providing additional blood draws and questionnaires. Before DNA extraction, blood samples from the prospective study were shipped at room temperature or frozen.

The receptor comes from a woman in her thirties or forties with acute COVID-19. Sequenced material: PBMCs or T cells enriched from blood (not recorded which). The rearranged segments are TRBV7-9 and TRBJ1-6; TRBD1 aligns with 8 central bases. The encoded CDR3 is CASSSRQGHNSPLHF. The DNA sequence is given as TGTGCCAGCAGCTCTAGACAGGGGCATAATTCACCCCTCCACTTT.